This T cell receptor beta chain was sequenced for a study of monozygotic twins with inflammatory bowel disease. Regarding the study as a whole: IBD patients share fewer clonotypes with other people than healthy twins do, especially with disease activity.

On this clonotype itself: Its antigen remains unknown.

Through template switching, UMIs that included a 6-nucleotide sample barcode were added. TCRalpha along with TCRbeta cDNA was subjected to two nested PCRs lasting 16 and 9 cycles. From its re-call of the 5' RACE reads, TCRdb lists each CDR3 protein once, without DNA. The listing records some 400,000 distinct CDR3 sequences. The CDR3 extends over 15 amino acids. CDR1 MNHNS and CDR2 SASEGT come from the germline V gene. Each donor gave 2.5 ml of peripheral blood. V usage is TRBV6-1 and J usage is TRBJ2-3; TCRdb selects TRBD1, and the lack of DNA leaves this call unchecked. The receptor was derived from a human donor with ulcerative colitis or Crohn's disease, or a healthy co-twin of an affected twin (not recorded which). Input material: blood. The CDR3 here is CASRVSGTGSDTQYF.